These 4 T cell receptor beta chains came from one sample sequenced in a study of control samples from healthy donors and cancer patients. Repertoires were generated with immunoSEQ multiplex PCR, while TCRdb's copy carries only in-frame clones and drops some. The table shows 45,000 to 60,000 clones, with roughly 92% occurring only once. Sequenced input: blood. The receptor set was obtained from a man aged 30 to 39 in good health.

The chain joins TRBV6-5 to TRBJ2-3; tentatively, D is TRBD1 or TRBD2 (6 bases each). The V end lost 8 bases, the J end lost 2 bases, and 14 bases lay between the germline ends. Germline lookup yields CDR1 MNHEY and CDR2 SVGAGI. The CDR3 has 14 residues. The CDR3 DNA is TGTGCCAGCGGACTGCCGGGGGCCACAGATACGCAGTATTTT. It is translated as CASGLPGATDTQYF.

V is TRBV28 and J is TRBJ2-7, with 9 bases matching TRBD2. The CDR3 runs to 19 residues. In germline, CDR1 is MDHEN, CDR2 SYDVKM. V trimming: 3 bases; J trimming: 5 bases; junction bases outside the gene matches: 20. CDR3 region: CASSFPTHLGLAGSDEQYF. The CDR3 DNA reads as TGTGCCAGCAGTTTCCCAACCCACTTAGGGCTAGCGGGATCCGACGAGCAGTACTTC.

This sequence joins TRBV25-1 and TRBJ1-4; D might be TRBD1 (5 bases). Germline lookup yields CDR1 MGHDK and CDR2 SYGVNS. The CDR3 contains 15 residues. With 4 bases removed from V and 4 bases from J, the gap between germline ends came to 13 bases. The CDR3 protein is CASSVWGTLNEKLFF. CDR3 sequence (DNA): TGTGCCAGCAGTGTATGGGGGACTCTTAATGAAAAACTGTTTTTT. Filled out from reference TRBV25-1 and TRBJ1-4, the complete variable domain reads EADIYQTPRYLVIGTGKKITLECSQTMGHDKMYWYQQDPGMELHLIHYSYGVNSTEKGDLSSESTVSRIRTEHFPLTLESARPSHTSQYLCASSVWGTLNEKLFFGSGTQLSVL.

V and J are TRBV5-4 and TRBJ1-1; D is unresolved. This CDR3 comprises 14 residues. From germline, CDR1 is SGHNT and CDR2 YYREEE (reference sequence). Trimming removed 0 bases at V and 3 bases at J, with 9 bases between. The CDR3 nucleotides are TGTGCCAGCAGCTTGGTCGGGGAGCACACTGAAGCTTTCTTT. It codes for CASSLVGEHTEAFF.